The 26 T cell receptor beta chains below were found in one sample sequenced in a study of CD8 T cells in Susac syndrome. An amount of RNA that ranged from roughly 0.45 to 1 ug was reverse transcribed with random hexamers. TCRdb independently ran MiXCR on the immunoSEQ multiplex PCR reads; one entry per CDR3 protein. The sample shows hundreds of thousands of distinct CDR3 sequences, roughly 85% of them seen only once. Sequencing was performed on CD8+ T cells from PBMCs. The receptors shown here come from a human donor with multiple sclerosis.

The chain uses TRBV28 and TRBJ2-3, with 9 bases identical to TRBD1. The V gene end was trimmed by 4 bases and the J gene end by 4 bases; junction bases not matched to a gene: 6. The CDR3 is 15 amino acids. In germline, CDR1 is MDHEN, CDR2 SYDVKM. The CDR3 coding sequence is TGTGCCAGCAGTTACAGGGGGCTGAGGGCAGATACGCAGTATTTT. Protein product: CASSYRGLRADTQYF.

The gene calls are TRBV6-2 or TRBV6-3 and TRBJ1-1; TRBD1 is a possible D gene (6 bases). The CDR3 loop spans 13 amino acids. Germline V lookup: CDR1 MNHEY, CDR2 SVGEGT. V was clipped by 10 bases and J by 6 bases, with 18 bases between them. CDR3 residues: CATAPGARSEAFF. In DNA, the CDR3 is TGTGCCACCGCTCCGGGGGCGCGTTCTGAAGCTTTCTTT.

V and J are TRBV27 and TRBJ2-3, with D possibly TRBD1 on 5 matching bases. This CDR3 is 16 amino acids long. Germline CDR1 is MNHEY and CDR2 is SMNVEV (reference sequence). V lost 2 bases and J lost 2, with 14 bases in between. Here the CDR3 DNA reads TGTGCCAGCAGTTTAGGGGCGGTCGAATACACAGATACGCAGTATTTT. This translates into CASSLGAVEYTDTQYF.

The V call is TRBV6-1, the J call TRBJ2-7, with 8 bases matching TRBD2. Germline CDR1 is MNHNS and CDR2 is SASEGT. J lost 7 bases, V lost 5 bases, and 10 bases had no gene match. This CDR3 comprises 14 residues. The CDR3 DNA sequence: TGTGCCAGCAGTTTCACCACGGGAGGGAGAGAGCAGTACTTC. Translation: CASSFTTGGREQYF.

The rearrangement uses TRBV6-5 and TRBJ2-7; tentative D call: TRBD1 (5 bases). CDR3 length: 12 residues. Germline CDR1 is MNHEY and CDR2 is SVGAGI. The ends were cut back, 5 bases at V and 5 bases at J, with 10 bases in the middle. CDR3 loop: CASSTWGDEQYF. DNA for the CDR3: TGTGCCAGCAGTACATGGGGCGACGAGCAGTACTTC.

CDR3 in DNA: TGTGCCAGCAGCTTTCGATTCAGCGAGCAGTACTTC. Its translation: CASSFRFSEQYF. The V call is TRBV5-5, the J call TRBJ2-7, with unresolved D. The V end was cut by 2 bases, the J end by 6 bases, with 9 bases between. The V gene's germline CDR1 is SGHKS and CDR2 YYEKEE (reference sequence). The length of the CDR3 is 12 residues.

The rearrangement uses TRBV6-5 and TRBJ2-7; TRBD2 matches at 15 bases. In germline, CDR1 is MNHEY, CDR2 SVGAGI. V was clipped by 3 bases and J by 5 bases; unmatched bases: 5. CDR3 length: 16 amino acids. In DNA, the CDR3 is TGTGCCAGCAGTTATCCCGGACTAGCGGGAGGGCACGAGCAGTACTTC. Translation gives CASSYPGLAGGHEQYF.

This chain joins TRBV4-3 and TRBJ2-1; 10 bases agree with TRBD2. V lost 0 bases, J lost 7 bases, and 6 bases stayed unmatched. The CDR3 loop spans 16 amino acids. The germline V gene encodes CDR1 LGHNA and CDR2 YSLEER. The CDR3 loop is CASSQDEREGPNEQFF. CDR3 nucleotides: TGCGCCAGCAGCCAAGATGAGCGGGAGGGCCCTAATGAGCAGTTCTTC.

V is TRBV27 and J is TRBJ1-3; no clear D gene. CDR1 and CDR2 (germline): MNHEY, SMNVEV (reference sequence). V was shortened by 5 bases and J by 0 bases, with 11 bases between the two germline ends. This CDR3 region has 15 residues. The CDR3, as DNA: TGTGCCAGCAGTCCCCTTGTTAACTCTGGAAACACCATATATTTT. It specifies CASSPLVNSGNTIYF.

The genes are TRBV19 and TRBJ1-1; D remains unclear. The length of the CDR3 is 16 residues. The germline CDR1 and CDR2 sequences are LNHDA and SQIVND (reference sequence). Between the trimmed V and J ends, which lost 3 bases and 3 bases, there was a span of 17 bases. The DNA of the CDR3 is TGTGCCAGTAGTATCAGTTCATTCGGACGATACACTGAAGCTTTCTTT. Translating gives CASSISSFGRYTEAFF. The variable domain in full, with the rest retrieved from reference TRBV19 and TRBJ1-1, is DGGITQSPKYLFRKEGQNVTLSCEQNLNHDAMYWYRQDPGQGLRLIYYSQIVNDFQKGDIAEGYSVSREKKESFPLTVTSAQKNPTAFYLCASSISSFGRYTEAFFGQGTRLTVV.

This clonotype showed up just once. The chain links TRBV9 to TRBJ2-7; D is perhaps TRBD2 (6 bases). V was shortened by 0 bases and J by 2 bases, with 12 bases between the two germline ends. This CDR3 spans 15 amino acids. Germline V gene sequence: CDR1 SGDLS, CDR2 YYNGEE. The CDR3 protein is CASSVGSQRAYEQYF. The CDR3, as DNA: TGTGCCAGCAGCGTAGGTTCCCAGCGGGCCTACGAGCAGTACTTC.

This clonotype appeared a single time. Germline is not matched at one junction end, which may reflect a read error. The rearrangement links TRBV27 to TRBJ1-1, with D perhaps matching TRBD1 (5 bases). The CDR3 covers 14 residues. The germline CDR1 and CDR2 sequences are MNHEY and SMNVEV (reference sequence). CDR3 sequence: CASSPGWGNPEAFF. The CDR3 DNA reads TGTGCCAGCAGTCCAGGGTGGGGGAACCCTGAAGCTTTCTTT.

The genes are TRBV4-3 and TRBJ2-1; D is uncertain. The V end was cut by 0 bases, the J end by 8 bases, with 14 bases between. The CDR3 loop spans 15 amino acids. Germline V gene sequence: CDR1 LGHNA, CDR2 YSLEER. The CDR3 loop reads CASSQEGHSTYEQFF. DNA of the CDR3: TGCGCCAGCAGCCAAGAAGGCCATAGCACATATGAGCAGTTCTTC.

This chain links TRBV7-9 with TRBJ1-2; tentative D call: TRBD1 (5 bases). Trimming took 1 base from V and 13 from J, leaving 16 bases between them. CDR1 and CDR2 from the germline V gene are SEHNR and FQNEAQ (reference sequence). CDR3 length equals 13 residues. Here the CDR3 reads CASSLGGDHASTF. CDR3 bases: TGTGCCAGCAGCTTAGGGGGGGACCATGCCTCCACCTTC.

This sequence joins TRBV4-2 and TRBJ1-2; D unresolved. The CDR3 has 19 amino acids. V was clipped by 1 base and J by 0 bases, with 21 bases between them. Per the germline V gene, CDR1 is LGHNA and CDR2 is YNFKEQ. As DNA, the CDR3 is TGTGCCAGCAGCCAAGTCCAAACCCCTCCAGGCGGAGCTAACTATGGCTACACCTTC. Translated, it gives CASSQVQTPPGGANYGYTF.

The chain employs TRBV4-3 and TRBJ2-7; D may be TRBD2 (6 bases). This CDR3 has 15 residues. V was shortened by 4 bases and J by 2 bases, with 15 bases between the two germline ends. Per the germline V gene, CDR1 is LGHNA and CDR2 is YSLEER. CDR3 DNA sequence: TGCGCCAGCAGCCCCGGGACGGGGGATCCCTACGAGCAGTACTTC. Its translation is CASSPGTGDPYEQYF.

The chain has TRBV29-1 and TRBJ2-1; 7 bases line up with TRBD2. Looked up from germline, CDR1 is SQVTM and CDR2 is ANQGSEA. The length of the CDR3 is 14 residues. The V gene end was trimmed by 5 bases and the J gene end by 4 bases; junction bases not matched to a gene: 8. CDR3 nucleotide sequence: TGCAGCGTTACAGACCCCGGGGGGTACAATGAGCAGTTCTTC. Translated: CSVTDPGGYNEQFF.

The V call is TRBV15, the J call TRBJ2-7; tentative D call: TRBD2 (6 bases). This CDR3 is built from 15 residues. With 0 bases removed from V and 6 bases from J, the gap between germline ends came to 15 bases. Germline V lookup: CDR1 LNHNV, CDR2 YYDKDF (reference sequence). The CDR3 sequence: CATSRDRESWGEQYF. CDR3 DNA: TGTGCCACCAGCAGAGATCGGGAGTCGTGGGGCGAGCAGTACTTC.

This rearrangement joins TRBV9 to TRBJ1-2, with TRBD1 matching 8 bases. V lost 4 bases to trimming and J lost 4 bases; unmatched junction nucleotides: 9. The CDR3 is made up of 15 amino acids. Germline V gene lookup returns CDR1 SGDLS and CDR2 YYNGEE. Written as DNA, the CDR3 is TGTGCCAGCAGCCCCTTCAGGGGGCCTGGCTATGGCTACACCTTC. Translating gives CASSPFRGPGYGYTF.

The chain links TRBV24-1 to TRBJ1-5; D might be TRBD1 (6 bases). Germline values: CDR1 KGHDR, CDR2 SFDVKD. The CDR3 is 15 amino acids. V was clipped by 2 bases and J by 3 bases, with 10 bases between them. CDR3 in DNA: TGTGCCACCAGTGATTCGGACAGCCTCAATCAGCCCCAGCATTTT. Translating it yields CATSDSDSLNQPQHF.

The chain employs TRBV7-9 and TRBJ2-2; D gene uncertain. Germline CDR1 reads SEHNR; CDR2 reads FQNEAQ (reference sequence). Trimming removed 5 bases at V and 5 bases at J, with 6 bases between. The CDR3 is 12 residues long. CDR3 protein: CASSPPTGELFF. The CDR3 DNA reads TGTGCCAGCAGCCCCCCAACCGGGGAGCTGTTTTTT.

The chain employs TRBV11-3 and TRBJ2-1; 12 bases match TRBD2. The CDR3 is made up of 15 amino acids. The V segment lost 4 bases and the J segment 8 bases; nucleotides outside the gene matches: 6. From germline, CDR1 is SGHNT and CDR2 YENEEA. The CDR3 here is CASSSTSGRPDEQFF. Written as DNA, the CDR3 is TGTGCCAGCAGCTCCACTAGCGGGAGGCCCGATGAGCAGTTCTTC.

The rearrangement joins TRBV15 to TRBJ2-5; D not resolved. The ends were cut back, 1 base at V and 4 bases at J, with 10 bases in the middle. CDR3 length equals 14 residues. Germline V gene sequence: CDR1 LNHNV, CDR2 YYDKDF (reference sequence). The DNA of the CDR3 is TGTGCCACCAGCAGAGGGGCACTTTTAGAGACCCAGTACTTC. Encoded protein: CATSRGALLETQYF.

The chain recombines TRBV11-2 with TRBJ2-1, with 7 nucleotides matching TRBD1. CDR1 is SGHAT and CDR2 is FQNNGV in the germline V gene. The V gene end was trimmed by 5 bases and the J gene end by 5 bases; junction bases not matched to a gene: 9. The CDR3 runs to 15 residues. The CDR3 region has the DNA TGTGCCAGCAGCCCCAGGGGGTATGGGAACAATGAGCAGTTCTTC. This gives the protein CASSPRGYGNNEQFF.

The CDR3 region is CAWREIAGTEAFF. The CDR3 bases are TGTGCCTGGAGAGAGATTGCCGGGACTGAAGCTTTCTTT. The genes are TRBV30 and TRBJ1-1; D is undetermined. Per germline, CDR1 GTSNPN and CDR2 SVGIG (reference sequence). CDR3 size: 13 residues. V lost 3 bases, J lost 5 bases, and 13 bases lay in between.

The chain combines TRBV28 with TRBJ1-1; a possible D gene is TRBD1 (5 bases). Trimming stripped 5 bases from V and 7 bases from J, with 23 bases between. In germline, CDR1 is MDHEN, CDR2 SYDVKM. The CDR3 consists of 16 residues. The CDR3 coding sequence is TGTGCCAGCAGTCTAGAACACTCCGGGGCATGGGGTGAAGCTTTCTTT. Translating gives CASSLEHSGAWGEAFF.